A single sample gave rise to the 17 T cell receptor beta chains below, sequenced in a study of cytomegalovirus exposure and HLA in healthy donors. The PCR employed 60 Vbeta primers together with 13 Jbeta primers. Only in-frame clones appear in the TCRdb table, and some are missing; sequencing was by immunoSEQ multiplex PCR. Found here are over 90,000 clones, approximately 72% of them singletons; the top ten hold around 3.5%. The material sequenced was PBMCs. These receptors were obtained from a woman in her 50s in good health and CMV-seronegative.

The gene calls are TRBV10-3 and TRBJ1-4, with 7 bases fitting TRBD1. The CDR3 has 14 amino acids. With V trimmed by 3 bases and J by 7 bases, 5 bases remained unmatched. Germline assignment: CDR1 ENHRY and CDR2 SYGVKD. CDR3 sequence: CAISDLGGLEKLFF. CDR3 nucleotide sequence: TGTGCCATCAGTGATTTAGGGGGCCTTGAAAAACTGTTTTTT.

This chain connects TRBV28 to TRBJ1-5, with TRBD1 matching 7 bases. The trim removed 6 bases at V and 4 bases at J, leaving 9 bases unmatched. The CDR3 runs to 15 residues. CDR1 and CDR2 (germline): MDHEN, SYDVKM. The CDR3 coding sequence is TGTGCCAGCAGGCCAACGACAGGGACTAATCAGCCCCAGCATTTT. Its translation is CASRPTTGTNQPQHF.

The chain couples TRBV21-1 to TRBJ2-7; the listed D gene, TRBD1, was not tested against the DNA. TRBV21-1 has pseudogene status. The CDR3 is 13 residues long. CDR3 sequence: CASGQGLSYEQYF. Written as DNA, the CDR3 is TGTGCCAGCGGACAGGGACTCTCCTACGAGCAGTACTTC.

The chain employs TRBV7-2 and TRBJ2-7, with TRBD1 matching 9 bases. With V trimmed by 3 bases and J by 3 bases, 3 bases remained unmatched. This CDR3 spans 14 amino acids. The germline V gene encodes CDR1 SGHTA and CDR2 FQGNSA. CDR3 nucleotide sequence: TGTGCCAGCAGCTTCCGGGACAGGGTCTACGAGCAGTACTTC. Its protein product is CASSFRDRVYEQYF.

The chain employs TRBV4-2 and TRBJ1-5, with D hard to call. CDR3 length: 15 residues. V gave up 4 bases and J gave up 1 base, with 11 bases separating them. CDR1 and CDR2 from the germline V gene are LGHNA and YNFKEQ. CDR3 region: CASSPEVRSNQPQHF. The DNA for the CDR3 is TGTGCCAGCAGCCCTGAGGTTAGGAGCAATCAGCCCCAGCATTTT.

This chain uses TRBV27 with TRBJ2-5, with 7 nucleotides matching TRBD1. This CDR3 comprises 15 residues. The J segment lost 5 bases and the V segment lost 2 bases, leaving 8 bases of the junction unmatched. Germline V gives CDR1 MNHEY, CDR2 SMNVEV (reference sequence). In DNA, the CDR3 is TGTGCCAGCAGTTTAAAGGGACAGCTGGCGGAGACCCAGTACTTC. This codes for CASSLKGQLAETQYF.

The table lists this clone with a few counts. The chain uses TRBV7-9 and TRBJ2-7, with D tentatively TRBD2 (6 bases). Looked up from germline, CDR1 is SEHNR and CDR2 is FQNEAQ (reference sequence). The V end lost 5 bases, the J end lost 2 bases, and 22 bases lay between the germline ends. The CDR3 contains 17 residues. CDR3 DNA sequence: TGTGCCAGCAGCCTAACCAGGAGGGGTGTAAACGCCTACGAGCAGTACTTC. Its protein is CASSLTRRGVNAYEQYF. The complete variable domain, with remaining parts taken from reference TRBV7-9 and TRBJ2-7, reads DTGVSQNPRHKITKRGQNVTFRCDPISEHNRLYWYRQTLGQGPEFLTYFQNEAQLEKSRLLSDRFSAERPKGSFSTLEIQRTEQGDSAMYLCASSLTRRGVNAYEQYFGPGTRLTVT.

This chain uses TRBV6-1 with TRBJ2-7, with D possibly being TRBD2 (5 bases). Trimming shortened V by 7 bases and J by 1 base, and 14 bases separated the two germline ends. The CDR3 covers 14 residues. Germline CDR1 is MNHNS and CDR2 is SASEGT. CDR3 protein: CASIHGLISYEQYF. In DNA form, the CDR3 reads TGTGCCAGCATCCACGGACTGATTTCCTACGAGCAGTACTTC.

This chain links TRBV18 with TRBJ2-7, with 10 nucleotides matching TRBD2. Per germline, CDR1 KGHSH and CDR2 LQKENI. Losses at the gene ends were 6 bases for V and 4 bases for J; bases not matched to a gene: 6. The CDR3 sequence is 14 residues long. Here the CDR3 DNA reads TGTGCCAGCTCTCTAGAACTAGCGGGGTACGAGCAGTACTTC. Translated: CASSLELAGYEQYF.

This chain links TRBV19 with TRBJ2-3, with 12 bases matching TRBD2. CDR3 length: 18 amino acids. Germline V gives CDR1 LNHDA, CDR2 SQIVND (reference sequence). V dropped 3 bases and J dropped 2; count of bases not matched to a gene: 9. The CDR3 spells CASSISSGRASATDTQYF. The CDR3 coding sequence is TGTGCCAGTAGTATCTCTAGCGGGAGGGCCTCGGCCACAGATACGCAGTATTTT.

The chain has TRBV30 and TRBJ1-2, with D perhaps TRBD1 (5 bases). Germline CDR1 reads GTSNPN; CDR2 reads SVGIG (reference sequence). V was trimmed by 5 bases and J by 2 bases, leaving 9 bases between them. The CDR3 consists of 12 residues. CDR3 region: CAWSRGNYGYTF. CDR3 DNA sequence: TGTGCCTGGTCCCGGGGGAACTATGGCTACACCTTC. The full variable domain, rest sourced from reference TRBV30 and TRBJ1-2, is SQTIHQWPATLVQPVGSPLSLECTVEGTSNPNLYWYRQAAGRGLQLLFYSVGIGQISSEVPQNLSASRPQDRQFILSSKKLLLSDSGFYLCAWSRGNYGYTFGSGTRLTVV.

The J gene is TRBJ2-1, the V gene TRBV4-1, with 7 bases that match TRBD1. CDR1 MGHRA and CDR2 YSYEKL come from the germline V gene. V gave up 1 base and J gave up 4 bases; unmatched junction bases: 4. The CDR3 loop spans 15 amino acids. CDR3 bases: TGCGCCAGCAGCCAAGGACAGGGTGGATACAATGAGCAGTTCTTC. Its translation: CASSQGQGGYNEQFF.

The J gene is TRBJ2-7, the V gene TRBV6-1; 7 bases match TRBD1. CDR3 size: 14 residues. J gave up 4 bases and V 6 bases, and 9 bases lay outside the gene matches. Germline V gene sequence: CDR1 MNHNS, CDR2 SASEGT. The CDR3 reads CASSDSGTVYEQYF. The CDR3 nucleotides are TGTGCCAGCAGCGACTCCGGGACAGTGTACGAGCAGTACTTC.

The V call is TRBV6-1, the J call TRBJ1-2; D is ambiguous. The CDR3 sequence is 14 residues long. Looked up from germline, CDR1 is MNHNS and CDR2 is SASEGT. V shed 2 bases and J shed 4 bases, with 11 bases lying between them. The CDR3 sequence: CASSEIGNVYGYTF. In DNA, the CDR3 is TGTGCCAGCAGTGAAATCGGGAACGTCTATGGCTACACCTTC.

The CDR3 nucleotides are TGCGCCAGCAGCCTCCCCCTCCAGACCGGGACTAGCGGACTCTACGAGCAGTACTTC. This sequence encodes CASSLPLQTGTSGLYEQYF. This chain joins TRBV4-1 and TRBJ2-7; 11 bases map to TRBD2. With V trimmed by 4 bases and J by 3 bases, 17 bases remained unmatched. The CDR3 contains 19 residues. Germline V lookup: CDR1 MGHRA, CDR2 YSYEKL.

The chain recombines TRBV9 with TRBJ2-1; 8 bases fit TRBD1. The CDR3 runs to 13 residues. Germline values: CDR1 SGDLS, CDR2 YYNGEE. Germline trimming cut 0 bases from V and 12 bases from J; bases unmatched to any gene: 5. CDR3 sequence reads: CASSVGPDRGQFF. The CDR3 DNA reads as TGTGCCAGCAGCGTAGGACCAGACAGGGGGCAGTTCTTC.

This rearrangement joins TRBV21-1 to TRBJ2-7; the listed D gene, TRBD2, was not tested against the DNA. TRBV21-1 is a pseudogene segment. The CDR3 runs 13 residues. For the CDR3, the DNA is TGTGCCAGCAGCAAAAGGGGGGGGGTCGAGCAGTACTTC. Translation gives CASSKRGGVEQYF.